Each of the 26 T cell receptor beta chains below was sequenced from the same sample in a study of radiation and T cells in renal cell carcinoma. Time point defined: baseline pretreatment blood. Treatment here: 15 Gy SBRT to primary tumor, nephrectomy 4 weeks later. TCRdb's copy holds only in-frame clones and misses some; the assay was immunoSEQ multiplex PCR. The table shows approximately 150,000 clones, with 88% occurring only once. The sequencing used blood, collected from a patient whose treatment included radiotherapy and nephrectomy. The receptors shown here come from an older woman with renal cell carcinoma.

The chain carries TRBV9 and TRBJ1-2; D gene uncertain. CDR3 length: 12 residues. Per the germline V gene, CDR1 is SGDLS and CDR2 is YYNGEE. V lost 1 base, J lost 3 bases, and 4 bases lay in between. The CDR3 loop reads CASSVLDYGYTF. CDR3 bases: TGTGCCAGCAGCGTATTAGACTATGGCTACACCTTC.

The chain recombines TRBV28 with TRBJ2-7, with 7 bases aligning to TRBD2. The J segment lost 2 bases and the V segment lost 5 bases, leaving 6 bases of the junction unmatched. The CDR3 loop spans 14 amino acids. CDR1 is MDHEN, CDR2 SYDVKM, per germline. The CDR3 protein is CASSNVAGPYEQYF. CDR3 sequence (DNA): TGTGCCAGCAGTAACGTAGCGGGCCCCTACGAGCAGTACTTC. Looking up the rest from reference TRBV28 and TRBJ2-7 gives the full variable domain: DVKVTQSSRYLVKRTGEKVFLECVQDMDHENMFWYRQDPGLGLRLIYFSYDVKMKEKGDIPEGYSVSREKKERFSLILESASTNQTSMYLCASSNVAGPYEQYFGPGTRLTVT.

This clone has just one count. The V call is TRBV2, the J call TRBJ2-1, with D possibly being TRBD2 (5 bases). The germline V and J ends were trimmed by 4 bases and 16 bases, with 14 bases remaining between them. The CDR3 spans 11 residues. Germline CDR1 SNHLY, CDR2 FYNNEI. CDR3 in amino acids: CASSAHLGLFF. The CDR3 DNA reads as TGTGCCAGCAGTGCCCACCTAGGACTCTTCTTC.

The V gene is TRBV7-6, the J gene TRBJ1-1; 7 bases match TRBD1. The CDR3 runs to 17 residues. Losses at the gene ends were 4 bases for V and 4 bases for J; bases not matched to a gene: 15. Germline CDR1 reads SGHVS; CDR2 reads FNYEAQ. The CDR3 spells CASSSLRLAGGSTEAFF. In nucleotides, the CDR3 is TGTGCCAGCAGCTCCCTTCGGTTGGCAGGGGGAAGCACTGAAGCTTTCTTT. The whole variable domain, filled in from reference TRBV7-6 and TRBJ1-1, reads GAGVSQSPRYKVTKRGQDVALRCDPISGHVSLYWYRQALGQGPEFLTYFNYEAQQDKSGLPNDRFSAERPEGSISTLTIQRTEQRDSAMYRCASSSLRLAGGSTEAFFGQGTRLTVV.

This clone was seen a few times. The genes are TRBV14 and TRBJ1-3; D uncertain. Trimming took off 4 bases at V and 3 bases at J, with 13 bases between the two ends. Per germline, CDR1 SGHDN and CDR2 FVKESK. CDR3 length: 15 amino acids. CDR3 sequence (DNA): TGTGCCAGCAGCCCGTTTGTGGGCGGTGGAAACACCATATATTTT. Translating gives CASSPFVGGGNTIYF.

The CDR3 spells CASSLRPSSNEQFF. DNA for the CDR3: TGTGCCAGCAGCTTAAGGCCTAGCTCCAATGAGCAGTTCTTC. The chain recombines TRBV11-2 with TRBJ2-1; D possibly corresponds to TRBD2 (5 bases). Trimming took off 2 bases at V and 6 bases at J, with 11 bases between the two ends. There are 14 residues in the CDR3. Germline V gives CDR1 SGHAT, CDR2 FQNNGV.

The V gene is TRBV27, the J gene TRBJ2-7, with TRBD2 matching over 8 bases. Germline V gene data show CDR1 as MNHEY and CDR2 as SMNVEV (reference sequence). V lost 7 bases, J lost 6 bases, and 8 bases stayed unmatched. The CDR3 covers 13 residues. CDR3 sequence: CASTGGGRSEQYF. CDR3 DNA: TGTGCCAGCACGGGGGGGGGCCGGAGCGAGCAGTACTTC.

This clone showed up just a few times. The chain couples TRBV5-4 to TRBJ2-7, with a possible D match to TRBD1 (6 bases). The CDR3 sequence is 15 residues long. Deletions cut 0 bases from V and 3 bases from J, with 13 bases between. Per germline, CDR1 SGHNT and CDR2 YYREEE (reference sequence). The CDR3 DNA reads TGTGCCAGCAGCTTGGTACAGGGAGCCGGCTACGAGCAGTACTTC. It translates to CASSLVQGAGYEQYF. Full variable domain (missing parts from reference TRBV5-4 and TRBJ2-7): ETGVTQSPTHLIKTRGQQVTLRCSSQSGHNTVSWYQQALGQGPQFIFQYYREEENGRGNFPPRFSGLQFPNYSSELNVNALELDDSALYLCASSLVQGAGYEQYFGPGTRLTVT.

This chain uses TRBV4-1 with TRBJ2-7; D unresolved. CDR1 is MGHRA and CDR2 is YSYEKL in the germline V gene. CDR3 size: 18 residues. Deletions cut 0 bases from V and 3 bases from J, with 21 bases between. The CDR3 reads CASSQDLRRGRPFYEQYF. The DNA for the CDR3 is TGCGCCAGCAGCCAAGATCTCCGGCGTGGCAGGCCGTTCTACGAGCAGTACTTC.

The chain employs TRBV19 and TRBJ2-3, with D tentatively TRBD2 (6 bases). V was trimmed by 4 bases and J by 0 bases, leaving 8 bases between them. The CDR3 is 14 amino acids. Germline CDR1 reads LNHDA; CDR2 reads SQIVND (reference sequence). The CDR3 sequence is CASSRRGSTDTQYF. As DNA, the CDR3 is TGTGCCAGTAGTAGGCGGGGAAGCACAGATACGCAGTATTTT.

The chain recombines TRBV19 with TRBJ1-4; possible D gene TRBD1, 6 bases. V was clipped by 8 bases and J by 7 bases, with 14 bases between them. The CDR3 has 13 amino acids. The germline CDR1 and CDR2 sequences are LNHDA and SQIVND (reference sequence). CDR3 region: CASADRFREKLFF. DNA for the CDR3: TGTGCCAGTGCCGACAGGTTTCGTGAAAAACTGTTTTTT.

The V gene is TRBV5-1, the J gene TRBJ1-1, with D perhaps TRBD1 (5 bases). The CDR3 length is 13 residues. Germline V lookup: CDR1 SGHRS, CDR2 YFSETQ. Trimming removed 0 bases at V and 4 bases at J, with 7 bases between. CDR3 sequence: CASSLDRFTEAFF. CDR3 nucleotides: TGCGCCAGCAGCTTGGACAGGTTCACTGAAGCTTTCTTT.

This chain links TRBV5-4 with TRBJ2-1; TRBD2 matches at 11 bases. The CDR3 is 15 residues long. CDR1 and CDR2 (germline): SGHNT, YYREEE (reference sequence). The V segment lost 4 bases and the J segment 5 bases; nucleotides outside the gene matches: 5. The CDR3, as DNA: TGTGCCAGCAGCCCCTTAGCGGGGGGGGACAATGAGCAGTTCTTC. Its translation is CASSPLAGGDNEQFF. Looking up the rest from reference TRBV5-4 and TRBJ2-1 gives the full variable domain: ETGVTQSPTHLIKTRGQQVTLRCSSQSGHNTVSWYQQALGQGPQFIFQYYREEENGRGNFPPRFSGLQFPNYSSELNVNALELDDSALYLCASSPLAGGDNEQFFGPGTRLTVL.

The chain has TRBV6-1 and TRBJ2-4, with a tentative D call TRBD1 (5 bases). Trimming cost V 0 bases and J 4 bases, with 7 bases left between them. Germline-derived CDR1 and CDR2 are MNHNS and SASEGT. The CDR3 sequence is 14 residues long. The CDR3 DNA sequence: TGTGCCAGCAGTGAAGCGGACAAGAAAAACATTCAGTACTTC. Translation: CASSEADKKNIQYF.

This clone was detected only a few times. V is TRBV2 and J is TRBJ1-6; D may be TRBD1 (5 bases). The V gene lost 8 bases and the J gene lost 10 bases, with 15 bases spanning the gap. In germline, CDR1 is SNHLY, CDR2 FYNNEI. This CDR3 region has 13 residues. Written as DNA, the CDR3 is TGTGCCAGCGTCAGGGATGCAGGATCACCCCTCCACTTT. It translates to CASVRDAGSPLHF.

This clone was counted only a few times. This rearrangement joins TRBV15 to TRBJ1-1; perhaps TRBD1 as D (5 bases). The V end lost 6 bases, the J end lost 3 bases, and 8 bases lay between the germline ends. The CDR3 contains 12 residues. Looked up from germline, CDR1 is LNHNV and CDR2 is YYDKDF (reference sequence). The CDR3 here is CATSRDDTEAFF. The CDR3 region has the DNA TGTGCCACCAGTAGGGACGACACTGAAGCTTTCTTT. The full variable domain, in which reference TRBV15 and TRBJ1-1 provide the parts outside the CDR3, is DAMVIQNPRYQVTQFGKPVTLSCSQTLNHNVMYWYQQKSSQAPKLLFHYYDKDFNNEADTPDNFQSRRPNTSFCFLDIRSPGLGDTAMYLCATSRDDTEAFFGQGTRLTVV.

This chain links TRBV9 with TRBJ2-1; TRBD1 matches at 7 bases. V lost 6 bases to trimming and J lost 8 bases; unmatched junction nucleotides: 5. CDR1 is SGDLS and CDR2 is YYNGEE in the germline V gene. The CDR3 consists of 12 residues. CDR3 residues: CASNTGADEQFF. DNA for the CDR3: TGTGCCAGCAACACAGGGGCGGATGAGCAGTTCTTC.

The CDR3 DNA reads as TGTGCCTGGAGTCCCCGGGGGCTTGGCTACACCTTC. The encoded protein is CAWSPRGLGYTF. The chain combines TRBV30 with TRBJ1-2, with D possibly TRBD1 on 6 matching bases. The germline gives CDR1 GTSNPN, CDR2 SVGIG (reference sequence). CDR3 length equals 12 residues. Trimming pared 2 bases from V and 7 bases from J, leaving 11 bases between.

The gene calls are TRBV30 and TRBJ2-3; D might be TRBD1 (5 bases). The CDR3 runs to 13 residues. CDR1 and CDR2 (germline): GTSNPN, SVGIG (reference sequence). The V end lost 3 bases, the J end lost 3 bases, and 10 bases lay between the germline ends. The CDR3 nucleotides are TGTGCCTGGAGCGTAAGGGGAACAGATACGCAGTATTTT. This encodes CAWSVRGTDTQYF.

This clone was recorded a few times. The rearrangement joins TRBV7-2 to TRBJ1-5; no firm D call. CDR3 length: 13 amino acids. Looked up from germline, CDR1 is SGHTA and CDR2 is FQGNSA. With 5 bases removed from V and 3 bases from J, the gap between germline ends came to 8 bases. The CDR3 here is CASSHPSNQPQHF. The CDR3 region has the DNA TGTGCCAGCAGCCATCCCTCCAATCAGCCCCAGCATTTT.

This clone showed up just a few times. The chain carries TRBV5-4 and TRBJ2-1, with D maybe TRBD1 (6 bases). This CDR3 is 14 amino acids long. Trimming pared 4 bases from V and 4 bases from J, leaving 12 bases between. The V gene's germline CDR1 is SGHNT and CDR2 YYREEE (reference sequence). CDR3 sequence: CASSETGPYNEQFF. CDR3 in DNA: TGTGCCAGCAGCGAGACAGGCCCTTACAATGAGCAGTTCTTC.

V gene TRBV6-6 combines with J gene TRBJ2-1; the D is unclear. V shed 7 bases and J shed 1 base, with 2 bases lying between them. The CDR3 is 11 amino acids. Germline CDR1 is MNHNY and CDR2 is SVGAGI (reference sequence). DNA for the CDR3: TGTGCCAGCATGTCCTACAATGAGCAGTTCTTC. Translating it yields CASMSYNEQFF.

The chain combines TRBV6-1 with TRBJ1-2; 11 bases agree with TRBD1. The CDR3 runs to 12 residues. V dropped 11 bases and J dropped 4; count of bases not matched to a gene: 3. Germline assignment: CDR1 MNHNS and CDR2 SASEGT. CDR3 DNA sequence: TGTGCCGGTGGACAGGGGGCCTATGGCTACACCTTC. Amino acid sequence: CAGGQGAYGYTF.

A single count supports this clone. The chain carries TRBV9 and TRBJ2-1; 9 bases line up with TRBD2. This CDR3 region has 16 residues. The V segment lost 4 bases and the J segment 3 bases; nucleotides outside the gene matches: 8. Germline V gene sequence: CDR1 SGDLS, CDR2 YYNGEE. CDR3 sequence reads: CASSPSTSGDYNEQFF. The CDR3 bases are TGTGCCAGCAGCCCTTCGACTAGCGGCGACTACAATGAGCAGTTCTTC.

The V and J genes are TRBV15 and TRBJ2-7; perhaps D is TRBD1 or TRBD2 (5 bases each). The ends were cut back, 7 bases at V and 6 bases at J, with 22 bases in the middle. CDR3 length equals 15 residues. Germline V gives CDR1 LNHNV, CDR2 YYDKDF (reference sequence). DNA for the CDR3: TGTGCCACCACCCACGGGACCTACCGAAGTTCCGAGCAGTACTTC. Amino acids: CATTHGTYRSSEQYF.

This chain uses TRBV6-1 with TRBJ1-3; 7 bases fit TRBD1. CDR1 is MNHNS, CDR2 SASEGT, per germline. Germline trimming cut 0 bases from V and 1 base from J; bases unmatched to any gene: 9. The CDR3 spans 18 residues. The CDR3 DNA reads as TGTGCCAGCAGTGAAGCCACAGGGGACGTGAGGTCTGGAAACACCATATATTTT. Protein product: CASSEATGDVRSGNTIYF.